A single T cell receptor beta chain is shown here with its context. Its antigen is as yet unknown. This sample is part of a study of PD-1 blockade in classical Hodgkin lymphoma. Overall study results and limits: Prior therapy or disease activity may underlie the repertoire differences, whose causes remain undefined. In CD4+ cells, TCR diversity went up significantly by C4D1, but in CD8+ cells it did not.

Each and every patient relapsed after autologous stem cell transplantation, and patients got differing brentuximab vedotin exposure. TCRdb keeps only in-frame clones here, not all; method: immunoSEQ multiplex PCR. Here the sample spans 20,000 to 25,000 clones, about 86% being singletons. The origin of this receptor is a human donor with classical Hodgkin lymphoma. Sequenced material: peripheral blood mononuclear cells (PBMCs), taken before the second cycle of nivolumab.

The CDR3 sequence: CASSRQGDIYEQYF. The CDR3 coding sequence is TGTGCCAGCAGTCGTCAGGGAGACATCTACGAGCAGTACTTC. The chain is built from TRBV11-2 and TRBJ2-7, with D perhaps matching TRBD1 or TRBD2 (5 bases each). Germline V gene lookup returns CDR1 SGHAT and CDR2 FQNNGV. The CDR3 is 14 amino acids. The V gene lost 6 bases and the J gene lost 3 bases, with 15 bases spanning the gap.